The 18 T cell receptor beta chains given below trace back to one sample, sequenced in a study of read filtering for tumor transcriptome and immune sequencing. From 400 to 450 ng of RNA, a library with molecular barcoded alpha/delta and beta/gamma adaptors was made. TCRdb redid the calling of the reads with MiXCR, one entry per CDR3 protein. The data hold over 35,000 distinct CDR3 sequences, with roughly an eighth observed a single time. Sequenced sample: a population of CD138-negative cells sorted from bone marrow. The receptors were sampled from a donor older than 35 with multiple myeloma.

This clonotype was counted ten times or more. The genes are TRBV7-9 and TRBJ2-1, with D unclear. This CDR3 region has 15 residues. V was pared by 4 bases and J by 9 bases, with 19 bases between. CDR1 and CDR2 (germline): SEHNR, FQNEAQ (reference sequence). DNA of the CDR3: TGTGCCAGCAGCTCCCCGCCCCCGAGCATGGGTGAGCAGTTCTTC. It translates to CASSSPPPSMGEQFF.

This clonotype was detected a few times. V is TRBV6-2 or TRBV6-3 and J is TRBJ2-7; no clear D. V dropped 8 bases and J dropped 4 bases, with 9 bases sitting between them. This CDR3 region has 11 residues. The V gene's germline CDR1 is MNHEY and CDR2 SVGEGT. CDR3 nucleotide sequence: TGTGCCAGCGGGCCTTGGTACGAGCAGTACTTC. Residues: CASGPWYEQYF.

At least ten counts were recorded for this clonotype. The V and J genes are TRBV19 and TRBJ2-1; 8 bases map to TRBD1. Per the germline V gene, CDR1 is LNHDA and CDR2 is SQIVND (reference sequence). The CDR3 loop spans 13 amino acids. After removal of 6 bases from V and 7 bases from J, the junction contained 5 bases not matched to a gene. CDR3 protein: CASRGQGSNEQFF. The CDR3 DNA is TGTGCCAGTAGAGGACAGGGATCGAATGAGCAGTTCTTC.

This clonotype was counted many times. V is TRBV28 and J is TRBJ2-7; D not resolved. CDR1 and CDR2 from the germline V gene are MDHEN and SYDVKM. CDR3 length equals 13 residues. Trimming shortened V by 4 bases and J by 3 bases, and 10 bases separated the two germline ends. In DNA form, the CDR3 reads TGTGCCAGCAGTTGGCTTAGCAGCTACGAGCAGTACTTC. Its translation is CASSWLSSYEQYF. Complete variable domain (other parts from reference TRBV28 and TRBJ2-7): DVKVTQSSRYLVKRTGEKVFLECVQDMDHENMFWYRQDPGLGLRLIYFSYDVKMKEKGDIPEGYSVSREKKERFSLILESASTNQTSMYLCASSWLSSYEQYFGPGTRLTVT.

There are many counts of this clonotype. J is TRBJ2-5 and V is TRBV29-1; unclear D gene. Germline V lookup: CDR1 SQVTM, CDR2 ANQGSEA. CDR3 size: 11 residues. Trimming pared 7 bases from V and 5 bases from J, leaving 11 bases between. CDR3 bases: TGCAGCGCGGAGCCCGGGGAGACCCAGTACTTC. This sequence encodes CSAEPGETQYF.

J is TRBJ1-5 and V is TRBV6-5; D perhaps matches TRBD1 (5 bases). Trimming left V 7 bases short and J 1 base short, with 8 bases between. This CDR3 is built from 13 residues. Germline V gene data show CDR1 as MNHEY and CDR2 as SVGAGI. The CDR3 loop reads CASKRDSNQPQHF. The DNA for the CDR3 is TGTGCCAGCAAACGGGACAGCAATCAGCCCCAGCATTTT.

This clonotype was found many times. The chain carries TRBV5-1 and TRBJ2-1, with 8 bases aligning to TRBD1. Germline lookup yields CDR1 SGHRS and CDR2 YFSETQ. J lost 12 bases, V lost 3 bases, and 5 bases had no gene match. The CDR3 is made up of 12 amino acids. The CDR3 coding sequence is TGCGCCAGCAGCTCTCTTGGGACAGGGCAGTTCTTC. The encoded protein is CASSSLGTGQFF.

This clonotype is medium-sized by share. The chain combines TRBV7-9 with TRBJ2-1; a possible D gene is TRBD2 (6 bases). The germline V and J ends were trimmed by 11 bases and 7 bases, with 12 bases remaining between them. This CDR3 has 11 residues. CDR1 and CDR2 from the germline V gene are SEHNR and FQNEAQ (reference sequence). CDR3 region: CAGGSSNEQFF. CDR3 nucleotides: TGTGCCGGGGGGTCCTCGAATGAGCAGTTCTTC.

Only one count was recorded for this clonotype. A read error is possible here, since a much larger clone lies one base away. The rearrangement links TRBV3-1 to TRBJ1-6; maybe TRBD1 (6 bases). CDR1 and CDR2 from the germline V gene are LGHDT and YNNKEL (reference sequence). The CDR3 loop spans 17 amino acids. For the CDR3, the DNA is TGTGCCAGCAGCCAAGATGGAGGGGGTACCTATAATTCACACCTCCACTTT. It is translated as CASSQDGGGTYNSHLHF.

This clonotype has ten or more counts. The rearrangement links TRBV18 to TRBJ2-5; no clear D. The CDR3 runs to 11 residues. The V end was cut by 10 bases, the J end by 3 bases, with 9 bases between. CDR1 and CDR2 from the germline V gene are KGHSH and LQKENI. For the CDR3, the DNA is TGTGCCACTTCGCAAGAAGAGACCCAGTACTTC. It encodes CATSQEETQYF.

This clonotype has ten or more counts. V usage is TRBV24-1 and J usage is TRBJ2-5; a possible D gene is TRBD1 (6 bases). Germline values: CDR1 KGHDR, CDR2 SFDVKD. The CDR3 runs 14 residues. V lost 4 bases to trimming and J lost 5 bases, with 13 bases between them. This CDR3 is CATSDTTGRETQYF. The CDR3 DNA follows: TGTGCCACCAGTGACACGACAGGACGTGAGACCCAGTACTTC.

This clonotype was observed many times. The DNA of the CDR3 is TGTGCCAGCAGCTTTCAGGGGGGGAACGAGCAGTACTTC. Its protein product is CASSFQGGNEQYF. The V and J genes are TRBV7-9 and TRBJ2-7; possibly TRBD1 or TRBD2 for D (7 bases each). Trimming pared 3 bases from V and 5 bases from J, leaving 11 bases between. The CDR3 has 13 amino acids. Germline V gene data show CDR1 as SEHNR and CDR2 as FQNEAQ (reference sequence).

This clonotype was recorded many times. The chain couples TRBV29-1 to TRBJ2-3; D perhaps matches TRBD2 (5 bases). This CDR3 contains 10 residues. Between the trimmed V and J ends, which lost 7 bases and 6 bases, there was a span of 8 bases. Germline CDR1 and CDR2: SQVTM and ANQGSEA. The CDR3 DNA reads TGCAGCGCGGACTTGGATACGCAGTATTTT. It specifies CSADLDTQYF.

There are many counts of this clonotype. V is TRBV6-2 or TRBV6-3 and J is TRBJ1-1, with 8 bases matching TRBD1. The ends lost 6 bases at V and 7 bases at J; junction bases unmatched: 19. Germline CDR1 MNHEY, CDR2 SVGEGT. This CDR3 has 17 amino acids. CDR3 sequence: CASSYEGWQGALCEAFF. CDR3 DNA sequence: TGTGCCAGCAGCTACGAGGGATGGCAGGGGGCATTGTGTGAAGCTTTCTTT.

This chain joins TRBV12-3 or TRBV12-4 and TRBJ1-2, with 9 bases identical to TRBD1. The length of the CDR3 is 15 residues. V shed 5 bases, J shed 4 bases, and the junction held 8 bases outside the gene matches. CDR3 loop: CASSLRTGAFYGYTF. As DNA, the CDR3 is TGTGCCAGCAGTCTCAGGACAGGGGCCTTCTATGGCTACACCTTC.

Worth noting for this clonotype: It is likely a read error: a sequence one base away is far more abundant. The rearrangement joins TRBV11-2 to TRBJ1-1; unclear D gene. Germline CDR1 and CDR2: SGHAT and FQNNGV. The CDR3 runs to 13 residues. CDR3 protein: CASSPTGSPDAFF. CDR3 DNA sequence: TGTGCCAGCAGCCCCACTGGCAGCCCTGATGCTTTCTTT.

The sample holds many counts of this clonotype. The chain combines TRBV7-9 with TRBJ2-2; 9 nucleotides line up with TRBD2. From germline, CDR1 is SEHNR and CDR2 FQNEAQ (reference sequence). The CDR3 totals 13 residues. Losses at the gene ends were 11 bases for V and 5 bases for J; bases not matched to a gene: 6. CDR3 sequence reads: CAYRGRETGELFF. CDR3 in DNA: TGTGCCTACCGCGGGAGGGAAACCGGGGAGCTGTTTTTT.

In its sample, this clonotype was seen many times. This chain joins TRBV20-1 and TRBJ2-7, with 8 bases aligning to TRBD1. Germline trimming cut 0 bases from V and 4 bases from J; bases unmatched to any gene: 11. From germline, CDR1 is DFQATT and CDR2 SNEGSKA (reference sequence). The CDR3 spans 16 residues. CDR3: CSARDYPGTGEYEQYF. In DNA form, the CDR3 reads TGCAGTGCTAGAGATTATCCGGGGACAGGAGAGTACGAGCAGTACTTC.